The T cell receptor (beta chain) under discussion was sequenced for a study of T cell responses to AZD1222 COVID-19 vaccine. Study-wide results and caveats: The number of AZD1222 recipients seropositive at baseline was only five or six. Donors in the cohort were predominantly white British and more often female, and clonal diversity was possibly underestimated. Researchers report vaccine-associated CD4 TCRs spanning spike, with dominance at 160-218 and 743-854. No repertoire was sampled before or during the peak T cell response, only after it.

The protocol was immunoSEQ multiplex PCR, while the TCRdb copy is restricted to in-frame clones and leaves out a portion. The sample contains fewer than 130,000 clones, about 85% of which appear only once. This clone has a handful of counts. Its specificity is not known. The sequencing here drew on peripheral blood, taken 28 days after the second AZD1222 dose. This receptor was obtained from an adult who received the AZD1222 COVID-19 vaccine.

The CDR3 DNA reads TGTGCCAGCAGCTTAACAGGGGGCCTTAAAGCCAAAAACATTCAGTACTTC. This sequence encodes CASSLTGGLKAKNIQYF. This chain links TRBV13 with TRBJ2-4; 9 bases are shared with TRBD1. Germline V lookup: CDR1 PRHDT, CDR2 FYEKMQ (reference sequence). V lost 2 bases, J lost 0 bases, and 5 bases stayed unmatched. This CDR3 has 17 amino acids.